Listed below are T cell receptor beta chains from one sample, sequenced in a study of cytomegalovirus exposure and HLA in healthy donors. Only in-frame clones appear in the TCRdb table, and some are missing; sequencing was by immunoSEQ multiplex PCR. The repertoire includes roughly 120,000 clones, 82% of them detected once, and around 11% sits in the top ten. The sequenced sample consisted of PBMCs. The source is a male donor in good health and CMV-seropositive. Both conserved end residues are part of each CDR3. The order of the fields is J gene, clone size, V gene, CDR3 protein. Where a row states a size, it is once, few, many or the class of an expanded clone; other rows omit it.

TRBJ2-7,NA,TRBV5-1,CASSSSRTYEQYF
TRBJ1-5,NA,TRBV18,CASSPPRTGIGNQPQHF
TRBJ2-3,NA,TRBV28,CASFPTSASTDTQYF
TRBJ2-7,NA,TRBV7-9,CATSTILDYEQYF
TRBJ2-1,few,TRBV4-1,CASSRRDSRLSYNEQFF
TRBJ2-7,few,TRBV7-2,CASSSGTRSYEQYF
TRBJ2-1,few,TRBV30,CAWVRQAYNEQFF
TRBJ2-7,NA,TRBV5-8,CASSLGQGLGYEQYF
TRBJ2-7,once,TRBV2,CASSDERAPPGGFDEQYF
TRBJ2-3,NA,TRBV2,CASKGSSGRDTQYF
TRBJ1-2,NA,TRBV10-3,CAIKGQGVLGYTF
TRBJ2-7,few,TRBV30,CANGLAGEQYF
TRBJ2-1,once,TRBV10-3,CAIGQAGGRGNEQFF
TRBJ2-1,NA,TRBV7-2,CASSPEGTLIYNEQFF
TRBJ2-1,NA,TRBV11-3,CASSLYGGLSYNEQFF
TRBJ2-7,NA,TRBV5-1,CASSPTNGPSYEQYF
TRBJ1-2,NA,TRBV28,CASSYGTRQNPNYGYTF
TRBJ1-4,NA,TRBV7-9,CASTVPRDRGLATNEKLFF
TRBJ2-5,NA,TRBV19,CASSTAGTGGQETQYF
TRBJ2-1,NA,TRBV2,CASSPLRGELNEQFF
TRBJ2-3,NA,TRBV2,CASSLQRSSTDTQYF
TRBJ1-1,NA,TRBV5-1,CASRDMNTEAFF
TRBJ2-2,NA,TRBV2,CASSGAGPGELFF
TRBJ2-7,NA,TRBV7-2,CASTLLAGLGEQYF
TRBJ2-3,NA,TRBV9,CASSVATVPADTQYF
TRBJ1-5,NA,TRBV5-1,CASSLGTLGSSQPQHF
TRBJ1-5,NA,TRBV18,CASSPRGGDNQPQHF
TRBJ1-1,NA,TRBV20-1,CSALLVGEAFF
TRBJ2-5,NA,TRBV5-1,CASSRTSVQETQYF
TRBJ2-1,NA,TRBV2,CASSLRVNEQFF
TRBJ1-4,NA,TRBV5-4,CASSLSQLPGEKLFF
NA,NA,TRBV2,CASKGLVVGETQYF
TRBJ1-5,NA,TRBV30,CAWSVNRQMYSNQPQHF
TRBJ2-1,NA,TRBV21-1,CASSNARVGLAGPQFF
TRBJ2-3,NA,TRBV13,CASSLGGLAGGTQYF
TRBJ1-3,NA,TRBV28,CASSLDRAGNTIYF
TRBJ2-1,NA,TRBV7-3,CASSPTLGAGGPYNEQFF
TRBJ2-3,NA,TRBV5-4,CASSQEDRGTDTQYF
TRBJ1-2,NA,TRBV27,CASSLWGNPGSGYTF
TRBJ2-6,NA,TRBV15,CATSDRASGANGLTF
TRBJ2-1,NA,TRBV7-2,CASRGGLAGYNEQFF
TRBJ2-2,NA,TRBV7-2,CASTPSRVAGSTGELFF
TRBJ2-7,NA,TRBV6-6,CASSYPPGQGMNEQYF
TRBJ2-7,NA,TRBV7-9,CASSLKPDRGLYEQYF
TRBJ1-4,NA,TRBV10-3,CAISTGTGVSEKLFF
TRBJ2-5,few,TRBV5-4,CASSSGQDETQYF
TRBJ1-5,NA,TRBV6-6,CASSRGGASQPQHF
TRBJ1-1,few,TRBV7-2,CASSDARGWTEAFF
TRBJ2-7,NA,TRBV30,CAWSPDRGAYEQYF
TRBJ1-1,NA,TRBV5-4,CASSGTGTTEAFF
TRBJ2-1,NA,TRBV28,CASSGWDSPVDEQFF
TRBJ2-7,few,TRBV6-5,CAARRGEGLHEQYF
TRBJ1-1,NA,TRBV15,CATSRHRGNTEAFF
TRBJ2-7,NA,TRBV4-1,CASGTGTGRPYEQYF
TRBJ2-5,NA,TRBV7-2,CASSFGQSQETQYF